The 19 T cell receptor beta chains in this list originate from one sample, sequenced in a study of Ad26.COV2.S vaccination and SARS-CoV-2 variants. Noted treatment: 19 received Ad26.COV2.S at low or high dose, single or two shots; about five received placebo; per-sample allocation not given. Sample collection was performed on day 63 after the first vaccine or placebo injection. Libraries were prepared by immunoSEQ multiplex PCR; TCRdb keeps only in-frame clonotypes and omits some of them. The table has around 270,000 clones, 87% seen once; the top ten hold 2.9%. The material sequenced was peripheral blood, taken in a trial of Ad26.COV2.S vaccine versus placebo. The source of these receptors is a person between 18 and 65 years old who received the Ad26.COV2.S COVID-19 vaccine or a placebo.

This clone was observed a single time. The chain carries TRBV11-3 and TRBJ2-2, with D perhaps matching TRBD1 (6 bases). Deletions cut 0 bases from V and 4 bases from J, with 15 bases between. From germline, CDR1 is SGHNT and CDR2 YENEEA. There are 17 residues in the CDR3. In nucleotides, the CDR3 is TGTGCCAGCAGCTTAGAAGGCTGGGGGCTAGGCACCGGGGAGCTGTTTTTT. As protein: CASSLEGWGLGTGELFF. Together with reference TRBV11-3 and TRBJ2-2, the CDR3 gives the full variable domain: EAGVVQSPRYKIIEKKQPVAFWCNPISGHNTLYWYLQNLGQGPELLIRYENEEAVDDSQLPKDRFSAERLKGVDSTLKIQPAELGDSAVYLCASSLEGWGLGTGELFFGEGSRLTVL.

J is TRBJ1-5 and V is TRBV24-1; D is undetermined. Trimming shortened V by 5 bases and J by 0 bases, and 7 bases separated the two germline ends. Germline loops: CDR1 KGHDR, CDR2 SFDVKD. The CDR3 sequence is 14 residues long. This CDR3 reads CATSGLDSNQPQHF. DNA of the CDR3: TGTGCCACCAGTGGGCTAGATAGCAATCAGCCCCAGCATTTT.

The V and J genes are TRBV5-1 and TRBJ2-5; the D is unclear. The germline V and J ends were trimmed by 4 bases and 4 bases, with 11 bases remaining between them. Germline V gene data show CDR1 as SGHRS and CDR2 as YFSETQ. The CDR3 runs to 13 residues. In DNA, the CDR3 is TGCGCCAGCAGCAGTGGGAATGGAGAGACCCAGTACTTC. Translating it yields CASSSGNGETQYF.

This clone was found a few times. This chain uses TRBV6-2 or TRBV6-3 with TRBJ1-1; 9 bases are a match to TRBD1. The germline V gene encodes CDR1 MNHEY and CDR2 SVGEGT. V trimming: 4 bases; J trimming: 5 bases; junction bases outside the gene matches: 8. The CDR3 totals 15 residues. CDR3 amino acids: CASSSGQGRGTEAFF. The CDR3 DNA is TGTGCCAGCAGTTCGGGACAGGGTAGAGGGACTGAAGCTTTCTTT.

The chain couples TRBV3-1 (or the pseudogene TRBV3-2) to TRBJ2-4; no firm D call. This CDR3 spans 11 amino acids. The V end was cut by 5 bases, the J end by 8 bases, with 7 bases between. Per germline, CDR1 LGHDT and CDR2 YNNKEL (reference sequence). CDR3 bases: TGTGCCAGCAGCTCCCTACACATTCAGTACTTC. Residues: CASSSLHIQYF.

The chain joins TRBV5-1 to TRBJ2-3; 14 bases agree with TRBD2. Germline values: CDR1 SGHRS, CDR2 YFSETQ. The CDR3 loop spans 15 amino acids. V lost 3 bases to trimming and J lost 5 bases; unmatched junction nucleotides: 2. As DNA, the CDR3 is TGCGCCAGCAGCTCCGGGACTAGCGGGAGAGATACGCAGTATTTT. It codes for CASSSGTSGRDTQYF.

CDR3 loop: CASSLASALNEQFF. The CDR3 region has the DNA TGTGCCAGCAGCTTGGCTAGCGCGCTCAATGAGCAGTTCTTC. The chain has TRBV3-1 (or the pseudogene TRBV3-2) and TRBJ2-1; weak D call: TRBD2 (6 bases). Germline CDR1 LGHDT, CDR2 YNNKEL (reference sequence). V lost 5 bases, J lost 6 bases, and 14 bases lay in between. The CDR3 has 14 amino acids.

The CDR3 is CASSQDRTSGGLYNEQFF. CDR3 in DNA: TGCGCCAGCAGCCAAGATAGGACTAGCGGGGGCCTTTACAATGAGCAGTTCTTC. The gene calls are TRBV4-1 and TRBJ2-1, with 13 positions matching TRBD2. This CDR3 has 18 residues. Germline CDR1 is MGHRA and CDR2 is YSYEKL. The junction had 6 bases not matched to a gene; V was cut back by 0 bases and J by 4 bases.

The chain combines TRBV2 with TRBJ2-4; weak D call: TRBD2 (6 bases). Germline V gene sequence: CDR1 SNHLY, CDR2 FYNNEI. The ends were cut back, 4 bases at V and 0 bases at J, with 13 bases in the middle. This CDR3 spans 16 amino acids. The CDR3 protein is CASSATGAIAKNIQYF. DNA for the CDR3: TGTGCCAGCAGTGCTACGGGAGCCATAGCCAAAAACATTCAGTACTTC.

The V gene is TRBV19, the J gene TRBJ2-4; possible D gene TRBD2, 6 bases. The CDR3 is 14 amino acids. The germline V gene encodes CDR1 LNHDA and CDR2 SQIVND (reference sequence). V was clipped by 9 bases and J by 2 bases, with 14 bases between them. CDR3 in amino acids: CASRAAGSKNIQYF. DNA of the CDR3: TGTGCCAGCAGGGCGGCGGGGTCCAAAAACATTCAGTACTTC.

This chain uses TRBV7-2 with TRBJ2-2; TRBD1 might be the D (6 bases). The CDR3 has 15 amino acids. Germline CDR1 SGHTA, CDR2 FQGNSA. With 5 bases removed from V and 6 bases from J, the gap between germline ends came to 16 bases. CDR3 region: CASSRPGQVAGELFF. The CDR3 DNA is TGTGCCAGCAGCAGACCGGGACAAGTAGCCGGGGAGCTGTTTTTT.

J is TRBJ1-1 and V is TRBV6-5; a possible D gene is TRBD1 (5 bases). The CDR3 extends over 13 amino acids. The V gene's germline CDR1 is MNHEY and CDR2 SVGAGI. With 7 bases removed from V and 4 bases from J, the gap between germline ends came to 13 bases. The CDR3 loop is CASTKVGGTEAFF. The CDR3 DNA reads as TGTGCCAGCACTAAAGTGGGGGGCACTGAAGCTTTCTTT.

The rearrangement links TRBV9 to TRBJ1-4, with D unresolved. The germline CDR1 and CDR2 sequences are SGDLS and YYNGEE. The CDR3 totals 16 residues. The V end lost 0 bases, the J end lost 0 bases, and 9 bases lay between the germline ends. The chain's CDR3 is CASSVGLSATNEKLFF. As DNA, the CDR3 is TGTGCCAGCAGCGTAGGATTGAGTGCAACTAATGAAAAACTGTTTTTT.

This clone was counted a single time. V and J are TRBV23-1 and TRBJ2-3; possible D gene TRBD1, 5 bases. TRBV23-1 is filed as an ORF, its function uncertain. CDR3 size: 16 residues. Trimming took off 4 bases at V and 1 base at J, with 15 bases between the two ends. CDR3 in amino acids: CASSPQGTRCTDTQYF. The CDR3 nucleotides are TGCGCCAGCAGTCCCCAGGGCACCCGCTGCACAGATACGCAGTATTTT.

The chain has TRBV6-1 and TRBJ2-2, with 7 bases that match TRBD1. This CDR3 spans 14 amino acids. From germline, CDR1 is MNHNS and CDR2 SASEGT. The trim removed 4 bases at V and 6 bases at J, leaving 5 bases unmatched. The CDR3 region is CASSVTGWAGELFF. The CDR3 bases are TGTGCCAGCAGTGTGACAGGGTGGGCCGGGGAGCTGTTTTTT.

In this sample, this clone turned up a few times. The genes are TRBV7-2 and TRBJ1-2; no reliable D call. Germline lookup yields CDR1 SGHTA and CDR2 FQGNSA. The CDR3 totals 13 residues. Deletions cut 5 bases from V and 3 bases from J, with 10 bases between. CDR3 sequence: CASSRQQDYGYTF. The CDR3 DNA reads as TGTGCCAGCAGCCGGCAGCAAGACTATGGCTACACCTTC.

This clone was seen more than once but under ten times. This chain's CDR3 is CASSLAKGKSDTEAFF. In DNA, the CDR3 is TGTGCCAGCAGCTTAGCTAAGGGGAAGAGTGACACTGAAGCTTTCTTT. The chain recombines TRBV7-9 with TRBJ1-1, with D perhaps TRBD1 (5 bases). Per germline, CDR1 SEHNR and CDR2 FQNEAQ (reference sequence). The V and J ends lost 0 bases and 3 bases respectively, with 14 bases between them. CDR3 length: 16 residues.

This clone was picked up one time. The CDR3 region has the DNA TGTGCCAGCAGTGTGGGAGGGGGCGGGGAGCAGTACTTC. It specifies CASSVGGGGEQYF. The chain carries TRBV12-3 or TRBV12-4 and TRBJ2-7; D tentatively reads TRBD1 or TRBD2 (7 bases each). Trimming removed 5 bases from V and 7 bases from J, with 15 bases in between. The CDR3 is 13 residues long.

The genes are TRBV4-1 and TRBJ1-3; tentative D call: TRBD1 (6 bases). The V gene lost 4 bases and the J gene lost 4 bases, with 14 bases spanning the gap. CDR1 is MGHRA and CDR2 is YSYEKL in the germline V gene. CDR3 length: 15 amino acids. The CDR3 here is CASSLLMGGGNTIYF. DNA of the CDR3: TGCGCCAGCAGCCTCCTGATGGGGGGCGGAAACACCATATATTTT.